Reported below is one TCR beta chain. This clone appeared a single time. No antigen is known for it. Base qualities are missing; no much larger clone stands one base away. This sample was included in a study of regulatory and conventional T cells in RAG deficiency (dated by TCRdb to the late 2010s). A note on the overall study: High-throughput TCR beta sequencing was used to compare the diversity and composition of the Treg, conventional CD4+ and CD8+ T cell repertoires of RAG-deficient patients with those of healthy controls. Broader findings and caveats from the paper: Some T-cell subset analyses were not performed for some subjects. Shorter CDR3 lengths were found in all patient T-cell subsets, and >80% Treg-Tconv repertoire overlap at nucleotide and amino acid level was observed in Omenn syndrome patients. Compared with controls, Omenn syndrome and CID/AS patients had 80 to 100-fold fewer unique TCR beta sequences in Treg cells, but only around 10-fold fewer in the other subsets. RAG-deficient patients showed markedly lower Shannon entropy and higher Simpson indices than control T-cell subpopulations. The CD25-high CD127-low cells sorted from Omenn syndrome patients may be peripherally activated cells rather than true Treg cells.

The CDR3 sequence holds 15 residues, the cysteine and phenylalanine included. Only the CDR3 DNA is retained, 45 bases long and in frame from the first base. The V and J ends are trimmed by 0 bases and 0 bases, leaving 9 bases between them. Per the germline V gene, SGHRS is the CDR1 and YFSETQ is the CDR2. The library was obtained by the immunoSEQ multiplex PCR assay. Rearranged TCR beta chain products were amplified from genomic DNA of sorted T-cell subsets and sequenced. The study's processing was this. Shannon entropy and Simpson indices were used to measure the diversity of productive TCR beta rearrangements in each repertoire. Clonal expansion was assessed using the summed frequency of the 100 most abundant productive TCR beta clonotypes among total reads. The TRB repertoires were scored with a self-reactivity index built on which amino acids appear at CDR3beta positions 6 and 7. Two-way ANOVA was applied to the repertoire analyses, whereas Student t or Mann-Whitney tests were applied to the flow cytometric analyses. The source is immuneACCESS, and TCRdb retained only in-frame sequences with V and J called. Part of the clones is not carried over; for the studies checked, unresolved V genes explain less than half of this, and the remainder is unexplained. The V and J calls and clone size come from that table; D and trimming were worked out from the DNA. The sample profile shows some 30,000 clones; around 90% of them were found once. The ten largest make up 5.4% of the sample.

Several healthy control donors were used as the comparison group for repertoire analyses. Before genomic DNA extraction, CD8+ T cells without CD4 were isolated from blood. The sample was also linked to a second study, of regulatory T cells. Per the second study: In the multiplex PCR, 52 forward TRBV primers and 13 reverse TRBJ primers were used, and assay-based and computational corrections were applied for amplification bias. Patient repertoires showed restricted unique TRB V-J pairs and skewed V and J gene usage, most marked in regulatory T cells. The study compared T-cell receptor beta repertoires of sorted regulatory, conventional CD4+ and CD8+ T cells between CD3G-deficient patients and healthy controls. Ficoll density separation was used to isolate peripheral blood mononuclear cells. CD3+ CD8+ CD4- T cells were isolated using a FACSAria cell sorter. Within the immunoSEQ assay, multiplex PCR amplified rearranged TRB loci from genomic DNA. TRB amplicons were sequenced on an Illumina HiSeq platform. Raw sequences were error-filtered and aligned to reference gene sequences by custom algorithms, then analyzed with the immunoSEQ online tools. The frequencies of productive and nonproductive TRB rearrangements were evaluated among unique sequences as well as among total sequences. Group comparisons used t tests, Mann-Whitney tests or two-way ANOVA run in Prism software.

The sample consisted of CD8+ T cells sorted from blood. Here the chain combines TRBV5-1 and TRBJ1-1, and perhaps TRBD1 as D gene, on 6 matching bases. The sequence was collected from a human donor in good health. The CDR3 here reads CASSLAGDMNTEAFF. The DNA reads as follows: TGCGCCAGCAGCTTGGCCGGGGACATGAACACTGAAGCTTTCTTT.